The sample holds many counts of the clone carrying this T cell receptor beta chain. Time point noted: pre-sensitization, week 0. Regarding treatment: therapeutic diphenylcyclopropenone sensitization with weekly scalp DPC. Donation of samples came from alopecia patients who were 18 to 70 years old and suitable for DPC. This entry comes from a study of human T cells and chemical hapten exposure. In the study overall: The study lasted around 5 months, and patients were dosed weekly with diphenylcyclopropenone on the scalp throughout. The cohort included alopecia areata under or over 50% scalp, totalis and universalis.

The germline V gene encodes CDR1 MNHEY and CDR2 SVGEGT. Trimming took 4 bases from V and 6 from J, leaving 9 bases between them. The CDR3 has 13 amino acids. Attachment of unique molecular identifiers to individual cDNA molecules was performed in the library. TCRdb used MiXCR to reprocess the RACE reads, holding one entry per CDR3 protein. Altogether approximately 77,000 distinct CDR3 sequences are present, 12% to 15% being singletons, with the ten largest covering 3.5% to 6%. This sample comprised whole blood, obtained in connection with sensitization to the hapten diphenylcyclopropenone (DPC). This sequence joins TRBV6-2 or TRBV6-3 and TRBJ2-2; D is possibly TRBD2 (5 bases). The receptor's source is a woman aged 45 to 65 with alopecia areata. Some clones in this sample may be carry-over from other donors' samples. As DNA, the CDR3 is TGTGCCAGCAGTTTGCGGGTCTCCGGGGAGCTGTTTTTT. Encoded protein: CASSLRVSGELFF.